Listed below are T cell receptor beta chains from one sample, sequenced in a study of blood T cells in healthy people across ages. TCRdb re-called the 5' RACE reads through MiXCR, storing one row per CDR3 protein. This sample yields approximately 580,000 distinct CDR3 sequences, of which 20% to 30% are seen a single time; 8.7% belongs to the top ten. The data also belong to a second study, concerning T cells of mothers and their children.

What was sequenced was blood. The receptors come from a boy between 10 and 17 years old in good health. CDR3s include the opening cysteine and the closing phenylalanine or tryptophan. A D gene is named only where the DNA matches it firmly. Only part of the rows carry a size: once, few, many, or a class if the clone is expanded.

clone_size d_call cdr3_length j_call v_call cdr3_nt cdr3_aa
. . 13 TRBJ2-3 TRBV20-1 TGCAGTGCTCAGACTAGGAGCACAGATACGCAGTATTTT CSAQTRSTDTQYF
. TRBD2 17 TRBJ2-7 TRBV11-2 TGTGCCAGCAGCTCGATAAAGCGGGATAGGAGCTCCTACGAGCAGTACTTC CASSSIKRDRSSYEQYF
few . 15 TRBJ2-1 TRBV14 TGTGCCAGCAGCTCAGACAGGCATTTCTACAATGAGCAGTTCTTC CASSSDRHFYNEQFF
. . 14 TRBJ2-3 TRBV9 TGTGCCTGCAGCGTAGCCCAGAACACAGATACGCAGTATTTT CACSVAQNTDTQYF
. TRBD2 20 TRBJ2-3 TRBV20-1 TGCAGTGCTCCAACAATCGACCTCAGCGGGAGGCGTATGAGCACAGATACGCAGTATTTT CSAPTIDLSGRRMSTDTQYF
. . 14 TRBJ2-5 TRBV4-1 TGCGCCAGCCGACGGGACCCCACACAAGAGACCCAGTACTTC CASRRDPTQETQYF
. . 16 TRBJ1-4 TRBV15 TGTGCCACCAGCACGGTCTTACAGAGCCAAAATGAAAAACTGTTTTTT CATSTVLQSQNEKLFF
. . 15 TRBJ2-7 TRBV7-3 TGTGCCAGCAGCTTTAGGGGGGGGGCCCCCTACGAGCAGTACTTC CASSFRGGAPYEQYF
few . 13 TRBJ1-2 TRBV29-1 TGCAGCGTCGGCTCCTTCTCTGGATATGGCTACACCTTC CSVGSFSGYGYTF
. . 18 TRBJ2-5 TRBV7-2 TGTGCCAGCAGCTTACCCATAAGGGGGGTCACTCTGGGAGAGTCCCAGTACTTC CASSLPIRGVTLGESQYF
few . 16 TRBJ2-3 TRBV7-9 TGTGCCAGCAGCTTAGCGGACCTCTATAGCACAGATACGCAGTATTTT CASSLADLYSTDTQYF
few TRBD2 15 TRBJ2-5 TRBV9 TGTGCCAGCAGCGTGAGCGGGACCCTGGGGGAGACCCAGTACTTC CASSVSGTLGETQYF
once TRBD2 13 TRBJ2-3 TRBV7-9 TGTGCCAGCTTAGCGGGGGGAACAGATACGCAGTATTTT CASLAGGTDTQYF
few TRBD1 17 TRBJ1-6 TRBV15 TGTGCCACCAGCAGAGATAAATTCACAGGGGGAAATTCACCCCTCCACTTT CATSRDKFTGGNSPLHF
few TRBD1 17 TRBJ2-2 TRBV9 TGTGCCAGCAGCGTAGACCCGGACAGGTCGAACACCGGGGAGCTGTTTTTT CASSVDPDRSNTGELFF
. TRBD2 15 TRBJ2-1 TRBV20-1 TGCAGTGCTAGGTTACTAGCGGGAGGGCCCCGGGAGCAGTTCTTC CSARLLAGGPREQFF
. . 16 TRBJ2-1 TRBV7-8 TGTGCCAGCAGCTTAGCGAGAATTAACTCCTACAATGAGCAGTTCTTC CASSLARINSYNEQFF
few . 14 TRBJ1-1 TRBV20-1 TGCAGTGCTAGAGATGGGGCAACGAACACTGAAGCTTTCTTT CSARDGATNTEAFF
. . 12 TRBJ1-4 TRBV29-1 TGCAGCGTTGAGTATGTCGGAGGAAAACTGTTTTTT CSVEYVGGKLFF
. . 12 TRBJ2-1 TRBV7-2 TGTGCCAGCAGCCGTCGACACAATGAGCAGTTCTTC CASSRRHNEQFF
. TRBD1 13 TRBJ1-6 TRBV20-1 TGCAGTGCTCCCACAGGGGAGGTGTCACCCCTCCACTTT CSAPTGEVSPLHF
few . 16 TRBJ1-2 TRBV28 TGTGCCAGCAGCAAGATTAAGGGACGGGGGATCTATGGCTACACCTTC CASSKIKGRGIYGYTF
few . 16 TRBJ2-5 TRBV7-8 TGTGCCAGCAGCTTAGGTCGGTTGGGACTGGGGGAGACCCAGTACTTC CASSLGRLGLGETQYF
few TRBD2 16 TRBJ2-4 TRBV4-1 TGCGCCAGCAGCCAAGTGGGGGGGGTAGCCAAAAACATTCAGTACTTC CASSQVGGVAKNIQYF
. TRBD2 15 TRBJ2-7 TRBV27 TGTGCCAGCCACACGACCGGGACTAGCTCCTACGAGCAGTACTTC CASHTTGTSSYEQYF
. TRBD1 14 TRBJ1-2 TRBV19 TGTGCCAGTAGCCCATTCGGGACAGACTATGGCTACACCTTC CASSPFGTDYGYTF
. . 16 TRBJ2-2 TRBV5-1 TGCGCCAGCAGCTTGTTGGGGCTAGCGAACACCGGGGAGCTGTTTTTT CASSLLGLANTGELFF
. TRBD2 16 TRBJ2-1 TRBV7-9 TGTGCCAGCAGCTCTAGCGGGGGTGGCTCCTACGATGAGCAGTTCTTC CASSSSGGGSYDEQFF
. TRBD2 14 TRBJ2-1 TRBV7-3 TGTGCCAGCAGCCAATTAGCGGGAGCTTTTGAGCAGTTCTTC CASSQLAGAFEQFF
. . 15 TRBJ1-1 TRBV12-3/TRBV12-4 TGTGCCAGCAGGGGGGAACCGGGACAGAACACTGAAGCTTTCTTT CASRGEPGQNTEAFF
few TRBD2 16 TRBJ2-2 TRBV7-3 TGTGCCAGCAGCTTAAACGGGGGGGCCGCTACCGGGGAGCTGTTTTTT CASSLNGGAATGELFF
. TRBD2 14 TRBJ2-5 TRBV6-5 TGTGCCAGCAGTCCGCAGGGACTAAGAAAGACCCAGTACTTC CASSPQGLRKTQYF
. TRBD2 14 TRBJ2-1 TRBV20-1 TGCAGTGCTAACCGACTAGCCGTAGACAATGAGCAGTTCTTC CSANRLAVDNEQFF
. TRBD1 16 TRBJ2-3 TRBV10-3 TGTGCCATCAGTTCTTGGACAGGGGGAAGCACAGATACGCAGTATTTT CAISSWTGGSTDTQYF
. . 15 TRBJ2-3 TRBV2 TGTGCCAGCAGCCCCGTGAGGGGGAGCACAGATACGCAGTATTTT CASSPVRGSTDTQYF
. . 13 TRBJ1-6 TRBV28 TGTGCCAGCAGTGTTGACGTTAGGGGCCCCCTCCACTTT CASSVDVRGPLHF
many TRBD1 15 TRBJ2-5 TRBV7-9 TGTGCCAGCAGCTTAGTTACAGGGGATCAAGAGACCCAGTACTTC CASSLVTGDQETQYF
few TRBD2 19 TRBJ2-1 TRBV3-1 TGTGCCAGCAGCCAAAGGAGGGTTCTACTAGCGGGAGATTCCAATGAGCAGTTCTTC CASSQRRVLLAGDSNEQFF
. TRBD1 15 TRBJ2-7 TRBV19 TGTGCCAGTAGTCCCGGGACAGGGATGTCCTACGAGCAGTACTTC CASSPGTGMSYEQYF
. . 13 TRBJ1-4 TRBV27 TGTGCCAGCAGTATACGACAGAATGAAAAACTGTTTTTT CASSIRQNEKLFF
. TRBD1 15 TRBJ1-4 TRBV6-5 TGTGCCAGCAGTTACGAAGGGACAGGGAATGAAAAACTGTTTTTT CASSYEGTGNEKLFF
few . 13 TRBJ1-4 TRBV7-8 TGTGCCAGCAGAACCAAAGGGGTGGGAAAACTGTTTTTT CASRTKGVGKLFF
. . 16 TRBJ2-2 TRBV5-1 TGCGCCAGCAGCTTGGACGTAACCCCTTCGCCCGGGGAGCTGTTTTTT CASSLDVTPSPGELFF